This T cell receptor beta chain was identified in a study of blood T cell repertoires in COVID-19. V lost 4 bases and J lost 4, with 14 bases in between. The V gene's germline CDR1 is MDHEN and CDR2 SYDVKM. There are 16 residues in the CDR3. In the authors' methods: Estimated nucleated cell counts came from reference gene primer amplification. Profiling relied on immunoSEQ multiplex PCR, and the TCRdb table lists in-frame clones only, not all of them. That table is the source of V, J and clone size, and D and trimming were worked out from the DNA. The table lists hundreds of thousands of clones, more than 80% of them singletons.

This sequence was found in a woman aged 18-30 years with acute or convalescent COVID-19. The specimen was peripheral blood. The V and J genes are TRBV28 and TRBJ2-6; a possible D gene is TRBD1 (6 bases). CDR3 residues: CASSWPGAGGANVLTF. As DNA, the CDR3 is TGTGCCAGCAGTTGGCCAGGGGCCGGGGGGGCCAACGTCCTGACTTTC.